A single sample is the source of the 4 T cell receptor beta chains below, sequenced in a study of graft-versus-host responses after intestinal transplantation. What these receptors recognize is not known. Using immunoSEQ multiplex PCR, the repertoire was profiled, and TCRdb retains in-frame clones only, with some absent. The table includes about 120,000 clones, less than 95% detected once. The material was unstimulated CD4+ T cells sorted from spleen or lymph node cells, obtained before intestinal transplant. The source of these receptors is a human donor who received an intestinal transplant.

V is TRBV30 and J is TRBJ2-7, with D possibly matching TRBD1 (6 bases). The ends were cut back, 0 bases at V and 9 bases at J, with 18 bases in the middle. The CDR3 runs 14 residues. Germline CDR1 is GTSNPN and CDR2 is SVGIG (reference sequence). In nucleotides, the CDR3 is TGTGCCTGGAGTGTAGGGTCAGGGGCCTGGGGGCAGTACTTC. Protein: CAWSVGSGAWGQYF.

The chain employs TRBV5-6 and TRBJ2-1, with 7 bases aligning to TRBD1. The CDR3 spans 15 residues. The V gene end was trimmed by 6 bases and the J gene end by 1 base; junction bases not matched to a gene: 7. CDR1 is SGHDT and CDR2 is YYEEEE in the germline V gene. The CDR3 here is CASNLGQVSYNEQFF. The DNA for the CDR3 is TGTGCCAGCAACCTAGGACAGGTTTCCTACAATGAGCAGTTCTTC.

V is TRBV5-6 and J is TRBJ2-2; weak D call: TRBD1 (5 bases). Trimming removed 2 bases at V and 5 bases at J, with 10 bases between. The germline V gene encodes CDR1 SGHDT and CDR2 YYEEEE. The CDR3 has 14 residues. DNA of the CDR3: TGTGCCAGCAGCTTCCTAGGGGCGACCGGGGAGCTGTTTTTT. This codes for CASSFLGATGELFF.

The chain links TRBV6-5 to TRBJ1-5; no reliable D call. V was trimmed by 6 bases and J by 1 base, leaving 13 bases between them. There are 15 residues in the CDR3. From germline, CDR1 is MNHEY and CDR2 SVGAGI. CDR3 DNA sequence: TGTGCCAGCAGAGCTGGACTGGGCAGCAATCAGCCCCAGCATTTT. Its protein is CASRAGLGSNQPQHF.